The 29 T cell receptor beta chains below all came from one sample that was sequenced in a study of blood T cell repertoires in COVID-19. Some clones are missing from TCRdb's copy, which holds only in-frame ones; the method was immunoSEQ multiplex PCR. The sample holds about 53,000 clones, around four fifths seen once. Material: peripheral blood. These receptor sequences come from a human donor in a cohort sampled during active COVID-19.

This clone appeared a few times. V is TRBV4-3 and J is TRBJ2-5; no clear D. This CDR3 region has 15 residues. Germline-derived CDR1 and CDR2 are LGHNA and YSLEER. Trimming removed 0 bases at V and 4 bases at J, with 12 bases between. CDR3 in DNA: TGCGCCAGCAGCCAAGATCTCGGAGACCTAGAGACCCAGTACTTC. This translates into CASSQDLGDLETQYF.

This clone was observed a few times. This chain joins TRBV9 and TRBJ2-3, with TRBD2 identical over 8 bases. The germline gives CDR1 SGDLS, CDR2 YYNGEE. The junction had 7 bases not matched to a gene; V was cut back by 0 bases and J by 1 base. The length of the CDR3 is 17 residues. The CDR3 here is CASSVGAGGARTDTQYF. The CDR3 coding sequence is TGTGCCAGCAGCGTAGGGGCCGGGGGGGCCCGCACAGATACGCAGTATTTT.

The chain recombines TRBV19 with TRBJ1-4; the D is unclear. Trimming cost V 9 bases and J 10 bases, with 15 bases left between them. The CDR3 covers 12 residues. From germline, CDR1 is LNHDA and CDR2 SQIVND (reference sequence). The CDR3 loop reads CASQGARRKLFF. As DNA, the CDR3 is TGTGCCAGCCAAGGAGCGAGAAGAAAACTGTTTTTT.

The chain has TRBV2 and TRBJ2-3; TRBD2 aligns across 7 bases. Unmatched junction bases numbered 6, after V lost 6 bases and J lost 0 bases. CDR1 SNHLY and CDR2 FYNNEI come from the germline V gene. This CDR3 has 15 amino acids. CDR3 DNA: TGTGCCAGCAGACCGGGACTATTTAGCACAGATACGCAGTATTTT. It translates to CASRPGLFSTDTQYF.

The sample holds many counts of this clone. Other DNA sequences in the same sample also yield this CDR3. CDR3 region: CSVEDGAGGYTF. CDR3 nucleotide sequence: TGCAGCGTTGAAGATGGGGCAGGTGGCTACACCTTC. The chain carries TRBV29-1 and TRBJ1-2; tentative D call: TRBD1 (5 bases). V dropped 0 bases and J dropped 7 bases, with 9 bases sitting between them. The germline V gene encodes CDR1 SQVTM and CDR2 ANQGSEA. There are 12 residues in the CDR3.

J is TRBJ2-2 and V is TRBV5-6, with D unresolved. The CDR3 totals 15 residues. V was trimmed by 1 base and J by 5 bases, leaving 12 bases between them. Germline CDR1 and CDR2: SGHDT and YYEEEE. This chain's CDR3 is CASSLNGGATGELFF. The CDR3 DNA sequence: TGTGCCAGCAGCTTGAATGGCGGAGCAACCGGGGAGCTGTTTTTT.

The rearrangement uses TRBV9 and TRBJ1-5, with TRBD1 matching over 7 bases. CDR1 and CDR2 (germline): SGDLS, YYNGEE. The CDR3 totals 14 residues. Trimming cost V 3 bases and J 4 bases; bases outside gene matches: 4. The CDR3 DNA reads TGTGCCAGCAGCGGACTACAGGGGAATCAGCCCCAGCATTTT. It specifies CASSGLQGNQPQHF. Full variable domain (missing parts from reference TRBV9 and TRBJ1-5): DSGVTQTPKHLITATGQRVTLRCSPRSGDLSVYWYQQSLDQGLQFLIQYYNGEERAKGNILERFSAQQFPDLHSELNLSSLELGDSALYFCASSGLQGNQPQHFGDGTRLSIL.

This clone was detected once. The chain is built from TRBV11-3 and TRBJ2-1, with D possibly TRBD2 on 6 matching bases. Trimming took 0 bases from V and 7 from J, leaving 13 bases between them. In germline, CDR1 is SGHNT, CDR2 YENEEA. This CDR3 contains 15 residues. The CDR3 DNA reads as TGTGCCAGCAGCTTAGAATACAGCGGGCTAAATGAGCAGTTCTTC. Its translation: CASSLEYSGLNEQFF.

The CDR3 loop reads CASRAQGANEKLFF. The CDR3 DNA is TGTGCCAGCAGGGCGCAGGGTGCTAATGAAAAACTGTTTTTT. The rearrangement uses TRBV25-1 and TRBJ1-4, with a tentative D call TRBD1 (5 bases). Trimming cost V 6 bases and J 3 bases, with 11 bases left between them. This CDR3 has 14 amino acids. From germline, CDR1 is MGHDK and CDR2 SYGVNS.

This clone was detected only a few times. The rearrangement links TRBV2 to TRBJ1-5; no clear D gene. This CDR3 has 14 amino acids. The V and J ends lost 4 bases and 7 bases respectively, with 14 bases between them. Germline assignment: CDR1 SNHLY and CDR2 FYNNEI. CDR3 protein: CASSGPRSGQPQHF. CDR3 coding DNA: TGTGCCAGCAGTGGCCCACGGTCGGGACAGCCCCAGCATTTT.

The V gene is TRBV6-1, the J gene TRBJ2-7; the D gene is possibly TRBD2 (5 bases). Trimming pared 2 bases from V and 3 bases from J, leaving 14 bases between. The CDR3 is 15 amino acids. Germline CDR1 reads MNHNS; CDR2 reads SASEGT. The CDR3 here is CASSERAGQSYEQYF. The CDR3 DNA reads TGTGCCAGCAGTGAACGGGCGGGTCAGAGCTACGAGCAGTACTTC.

The chain is built from TRBV4-2 and TRBJ1-6; TRBD1 agrees at 8 bases. The CDR3 runs 16 residues. The J segment lost 8 bases and the V segment lost 2 bases, leaving 8 bases of the junction unmatched. Germline V lookup: CDR1 LGHNA, CDR2 YNFKEQ. The CDR3 DNA sequence: TGTGCCAGCAGCCAAAGTCGGGGACAGGAACATTCACCCCTCCACTTT. This encodes CASSQSRGQEHSPLHF.

The rearrangement joins TRBV5-1 to TRBJ1-2, with D possibly being TRBD1 (5 bases). Germline CDR1 SGHRS, CDR2 YFSETQ. This CDR3 has 13 amino acids. V was shortened by 3 bases and J by 7 bases, with 13 bases between the two germline ends. In DNA, the CDR3 is TGCGCCAGCAGCTGGGGGGACCGCGGTGGCTACACCTTC. It codes for CASSWGDRGGYTF.

This chain uses TRBV9 with TRBJ2-5; maybe TRBD2 (6 bases). The CDR3 extends over 13 amino acids. Germline CDR1 reads SGDLS; CDR2 reads YYNGEE. The V end lost 0 bases, the J end lost 5 bases, and 8 bases lay between the germline ends. The CDR3 DNA reads as TGTGCCAGCAGCGTAGAGGGGAGGGAGACCCAGTACTTC. It yields the protein CASSVEGRETQYF.

The chain is built from TRBV5-8 and TRBJ1-2, with D unresolved. Germline CDR1 SGHTS, CDR2 YDEGEE. The length of the CDR3 is 12 residues. Trimming shortened V by 2 bases and J by 8 bases, and 10 bases separated the two germline ends. The chain's CDR3 is CASSLHVPGYTF. In nucleotides, the CDR3 is TGTGCCAGCAGCTTACACGTACCCGGCTACACCTTC.

The V gene is TRBV7-2, the J gene TRBJ2-7; a weak D match, TRBD1 (5 bases). The V and J ends lost 1 base and 6 bases respectively, with 13 bases between them. The CDR3 totals 14 residues. Germline lookup yields CDR1 SGHTA and CDR2 FQGNSA. CDR3 nucleotides: TGTGCCAGCAGCTTAGGACAGAACGTAGGCGAGCAGTACTTC. This sequence encodes CASSLGQNVGEQYF. Complete variable domain (other parts from reference TRBV7-2 and TRBJ2-7): GAGVSQSPSNKVTEKGKDVELRCDPISGHTALYWYRQSLGQGLEFLIYFQGNSAPDKSGLPSDRFSAERTGGSVSTLTIQRTQQEDSAVYLCASSLGQNVGEQYFGPGTRLTVT.

The chain links TRBV7-8 to TRBJ2-1; 11 bases map to TRBD2. CDR3 length: 16 amino acids. Losses at the gene ends were 8 bases for V and 8 bases for J; bases not matched to a gene: 14. Germline CDR1 is SGHVS and CDR2 is FQNEAQ. The CDR3 sequence: CASEGPLAGGGDEQFF. In nucleotides, the CDR3 is TGTGCCAGCGAGGGTCCCCTAGCGGGAGGAGGCGATGAGCAGTTCTTC.

The chain has TRBV4-3 and TRBJ1-4, with D tentatively TRBD1 (5 bases). The V end lost 2 bases, the J end lost 2 bases, and 9 bases lay between the germline ends. This CDR3 is 15 amino acids long. CDR1 is LGHNA, CDR2 YSLEER, per germline. CDR3 sequence (DNA): TGCGCCAGCAGCCAAACCCACAGGACTAATGAAAAACTGTTTTTT. It encodes CASSQTHRTNEKLFF.

This clone was seen a single time. This chain links TRBV11-3 with TRBJ2-3, with a tentative D call TRBD2 (5 bases). Germline lookup yields CDR1 SGHNT and CDR2 YENEEA. CDR3 length equals 15 residues. Between the trimmed V and J ends, which lost 5 bases and 0 bases, there was a span of 12 bases. CDR3 amino acids: CASSQGLGSTDTQYF. CDR3 nucleotides: TGTGCCAGCAGCCAAGGACTGGGAAGCACAGATACGCAGTATTTT. Filled out from reference TRBV11-3 and TRBJ2-3, the complete variable domain reads EAGVVQSPRYKIIEKKQPVAFWCNPISGHNTLYWYLQNLGQGPELLIRYENEEAVDDSQLPKDRFSAERLKGVDSTLKIQPAELGDSAVYLCASSQGLGSTDTQYFGPGTRLTVL.

The chain combines TRBV5-6 with TRBJ1-2, with 9 bases identical to TRBD1. The trim removed 3 bases at V and 4 bases at J, leaving 4 bases unmatched. The CDR3 totals 14 residues. The V gene's germline CDR1 is SGHDT and CDR2 YYEEEE. CDR3 DNA sequence: TGTGCCAGCAGCTCGGGGACAGGGTCCTATGGCTACACCTTC. It yields the protein CASSSGTGSYGYTF. The full variable domain, in which reference TRBV5-6 and TRBJ1-2 provide the parts outside the CDR3, is DAGVTQSPTHLIKTRGQQVTLRCSPKSGHDTVSWYQQALGQGPQFIFQYYEEEERQRGNFPDRFSGHQFPNYSSELNVNALLLGDSALYLCASSSGTGSYGYTFGSGTRLTVV.

The CDR3 loop reads CARGGWELFF. The CDR3 DNA reads as TGTGCCAGGGGGGGGTGGGAGCTGTTTTTT. This chain joins TRBV3-1 (or the pseudogene TRBV3-2) and TRBJ2-2, with TRBD2 matching 7 bases. The CDR3 extends over 10 amino acids. V gave up 9 bases and J gave up 9 bases; unmatched junction bases: 1. Germline V gene data show CDR1 as LGHDT and CDR2 as YNNKEL (reference sequence).

The chain links TRBV19 to TRBJ1-5, with a possible D match to TRBD1 (6 bases). CDR1 and CDR2 from the germline V gene are LNHDA and SQIVND (reference sequence). Trimming left V 10 bases short and J 0 bases short, with 16 bases between. The CDR3 has 15 amino acids. The CDR3 bases are TGTGCCACGACTCGAGAGGGACATAGCAATCAGCCCCAGCATTTT. Protein sequence: CATTREGHSNQPQHF.

V and J are TRBV7-2 and TRBJ2-3; D remains unclear. This CDR3 is 14 amino acids long. The V end was cut by 1 base, the J end by 2 bases, with 7 bases between. From germline, CDR1 is SGHTA and CDR2 FQGNSA. In nucleotides, the CDR3 is TGTGCCAGCAGCTTAGGGCTGTACACAGATACGCAGTATTTT. It yields the protein CASSLGLYTDTQYF.

The chain employs TRBV19 and TRBJ1-5, with 7 bases matching TRBD1. The CDR3 has 17 residues. Per germline, CDR1 LNHDA and CDR2 SQIVND (reference sequence). Unmatched junction bases numbered 12, after V lost 7 bases and J lost 0 bases. As DNA, the CDR3 is TGTGCCAGTAACGCCGAGGGGGCCGCGGATAGCAATCAGCCCCAGCATTTT. Protein: CASNAEGAADSNQPQHF.

V usage is TRBV28 and J usage is TRBJ1-2; TRBD1 agrees at 11 bases. This CDR3 is 16 amino acids long. The V gene end was trimmed by 5 bases and the J gene end by 5 bases; junction bases not matched to a gene: 10. CDR1 and CDR2 from the germline V gene are MDHEN and SYDVKM. The DNA of the CDR3 is TGTGCCAGCAGTAACGCTCGGACAGGGGGCGGGTATGGCTACACCTTC. Translated, it gives CASSNARTGGGYGYTF.

This chain joins TRBV18 and TRBJ1-3, with D possibly TRBD1 on 6 matching bases. The V end lost 5 bases, the J end lost 4 bases, and 18 bases lay between the germline ends. This CDR3 has 16 residues. Germline lookup yields CDR1 KGHSH and CDR2 LQKENI. DNA of the CDR3: TGTGCCAGCTCAGAGGGACAAATAAAGTCGGGAAACACCATATATTTT. Its protein is CASSEGQIKSGNTIYF.

The CDR3 spells CATGTGGAGTNEKLFF. The DNA for the CDR3 is TGTGCCACCGGGACAGGGGGCGCAGGGACTAATGAAAAACTGTTTTTT. J is TRBJ1-4 and V is TRBV28, with TRBD1 identical over 12 bases. Germline V CDR1 and CDR2: MDHEN, SYDVKM. J was trimmed by 2 bases and V by 10 bases; bases with no gene match: 8. The CDR3 extends over 16 amino acids.

This chain joins TRBV5-1 and TRBJ1-1; 9 positions agree with TRBD1. This CDR3 comprises 16 residues. The germline gives CDR1 SGHRS, CDR2 YFSETQ. V trimming: 4 bases; J trimming: 1 base; junction bases outside the gene matches: 8. CDR3 residues: CASSLGTGNANTEAFF. CDR3 DNA sequence: TGCGCCAGCAGCCTCGGGACAGGGAACGCGAACACTGAAGCTTTCTTT.

This clone came up a few times. This rearrangement joins TRBV7-2 to TRBJ2-7, with 7 nucleotides matching TRBD1. CDR1 is SGHTA and CDR2 is FQGNSA in the germline V gene. The V gene end was trimmed by 0 bases and the J gene end by 5 bases; junction bases not matched to a gene: 7. The CDR3 consists of 15 residues. The CDR3 sequence is CASSLAATGNHEQYF. Written as DNA, the CDR3 is TGTGCCAGCAGCTTAGCCGCGACAGGGAATCACGAGCAGTACTTC.